This T cell receptor (beta chain) comes out of a study of vaccination effects on CD4 cells after COVID-19. After expansion with viral peptide pools in the ViraFEST assay, antigen-specific CD4+ T cells were sequenced. Investigators separated out CD4+ T cells once 9 to 11 days of culture had passed. Having tested negative for nucleocapsid antibodies, the vaccine recipients showed no prior SARS-CoV-2 infection. The CDR3 is 14 amino acids. Germline CDR1 and CDR2: SGHNT and YENEEA. Trimming cost V 5 bases and J 2 bases, with 12 bases left between them. Sequenced by immunoSEQ multiplex PCR; TCRdb stores in-frame clones only, minus some. The sample records about 27,000 clones, 72% being singletons. About this clone: Its antigen is not known.

This clonotype was sampled from a human donor who received a COVID-19 vaccine. Sequencing used CD4+ T cells from PBMCs cultured with SARS-CoV-2 spike peptides, obtained before COVID-19 vaccination. J is TRBJ2-5 and V is TRBV11-3, with TRBD2 as a possible D gene (5 bases). CDR3 loop: CASSGDRDQETQYF. The CDR3, as DNA: TGTGCCAGCAGCGGAGACCGGGATCAAGAGACCCAGTACTTC.